A selection of T cell receptor beta chains follows, all from one sample in a study of shared clonotypes between healthy human individuals. Measured with immunoSEQ multiplex PCR; TCRdb has only the in-frame clones, and not every one. This repertoire shows about 1 million clones, around three quarters found once; its top ten account for approximately 0.52%. Sequences were obtained from memory CD4+ T cells from PBMCs. Every receptor here comes from a man aged 18 to 30 in good health. Some clones in this sample may be carry-over from other donors' samples. Each CDR3 is given with its conserved first and last residue. The D gene is left open where the match is weak. Clone size is not always given. Where it is, it says once, few, many or a class for expanded clones.

v_gene	d_gene	abundance	j_gene	CDR3nt	CDR3aa
TRBV6-6	-	-	TRBJ1-6	-	CASSSSGQNNSPLHF
TRBV18	-	-	TRBJ1-2	TGTGCCAGCTCACCTGGACAGCAAGGCGGTGGCTACACCTTC	CASSPGQQGGGYTF
TRBV5-4	-	-	TRBJ2-1	TGTGCCAGCAGCCCGGCACGGAGGGCCGACAATGAGCAGTTCTTC	CASSPARRADNEQFF
TRBV5-1	-	-	TRBJ2-6	TGCGCCAGCAGCTTGGGTATCTCTGGGGCCAACGTCCTGACTTTC	CASSLGISGANVLTF
TRBV30	-	-	TRBJ1-1	TGTGCCTGGAGTAGGGTCGAAGGGTTATTGAACACTGAAGCTTTCTTT	CAWSRVEGLLNTEAFF
TRBV5-6	-	-	TRBJ2-3	TGTGCCAGCAGCCCCAATTATATGGGGGATACGCAGTATTTT	CASSPNYMGDTQYF
TRBV18	TRBD2	once	TRBJ2-3	TGTGCCAGCTCACCTCAGGCGGGAGCGAGAGATACGCAGTATTTT	CASSPQAGARDTQYF
TRBV29-1	-	-	TRBJ1-6	TGCAGCGTTGGTTTGGGCCCAAATTCACCCCTCCACTTT	CSVGLGPNSPLHF
TRBV6-6	-	few	TRBJ2-7	TGTGCCAGCAGCCAACGGGGGAACGAGCAGTACTTC	CASSQRGNEQYF
TRBV5-4	TRBD2	-	TRBJ2-2	TGTGCCAGCAGCCGCGGACTAGCGGTGAACACCGGGGAGCTGTTTTTT	CASSRGLAVNTGELFF
TRBV6-4	-	-	TRBJ2-7	TGTGCCAGCAGTCCCGAACATGGCTACGAGCAGTACTTC	CASSPEHGYEQYF
TRBV9	TRBD2	-	TRBJ2-5	TGTGCCAGCAGCGGGACTAGCGGGAGTGCAGAGACCCAGTACTTC	CASSGTSGSAETQYF
TRBV6-5	TRBD1	-	TRBJ1-2	TGTGCCAGCAGGTTGACAGGGGTCAACTATGGCTACACCTTC	CASRLTGVNYGYTF
TRBV11-3	TRBD1	few	TRBJ2-1	TGTGCCAGCAGCGCTTCAGGGGGCTACAATGAGCAGTTCTTC	CASSASGGYNEQFF
TRBV5-6	-	few	TRBJ2-2	TGTGCCAGCAGCTTGGTGGGAATTAACACCGGGGAGCTGTTTTTT	CASSLVGINTGELFF
TRBV18	-	-	TRBJ2-7	TGTGCCAGCTCAGGGGGGTTTACCTACGAGCAGTACTTC	CASSGGFTYEQYF
TRBV7-6	-	-	TRBJ2-5	TGTGCCAGCAGCTTAGAGACACAGTGGGGAGAGACCCAGTACTTC	CASSLETQWGETQYF